The T cell receptor (beta chain) described here comes from a study of CD8 T cells in Susac syndrome (dated by TCRdb to between 2018 and 2021). Looking at the study overall: Of the Susac syndrome patients who were sequenced, six had clinically active disease and eight were in clinical remission. Susac syndrome patients were therapy-naive, on corticosteroids (some also receiving IVIg), or on IVIg alone at blood withdrawal. The study used repertoire sequencing to test whether antigen drove CD8+ T cell activation and differentiation in Susac syndrome. General study outcomes and caveats: The number of individuals in the TCR sequencing and HLA analysis was recognized as being relatively small. The CD4+ T cell repertoire of patients with Susac syndrome showed no detectable clonal expansion.

This clonotype was observed a single time. The clone's antigen remains unknown. No base quality information exists; no much larger clone differs at one position. One read alone lends weak support. RNA was extracted using the RNeasy kit, and roughly 0.5 to 1 ug of the RNA was reverse transcribed with random hexamers. The immunoSEQ multiplex PCR assay, which covers 54 Vbeta and 13 Jbeta segments, was used to amplify TCR beta CDR3 regions. PCR amplification bias was corrected using a synthetic template baseline for primer optimization and computational correction. The original methods were these. Reads were annotated to V, D and J genes per IMGT and analyzed with immunoSEQ Analyzer, keeping only productive sequences. Clonality was computed as one minus Shannon entropy normalized by log2 of the number of productive unique sequences. Public and private clones were assessed among the 100 most prevalent clones of each patient and control. Clones were defined as Susac-specific if absent from the healthy and MS cohorts, from over a thousand published viral clones and from other ImmuneACCESS disease sequences. TCRdb redid the processing of the public reads, applying fastp at Q25 and MiXCR, and retained in-frame beta chains. Each record represents a unique CDR3 protein, reported with the most common genes and DNA among its rows. The V and J calls come from TCRdb's annotation, not from the publication. The sample includes 200,000 to 300,000 distinct CDR3 sequences, with roughly 95% observed a single time. Approximately 0.1% of the sample belongs to the ten largest clones.

Counted from cysteine to phenylalanine, this CDR3 has 13 amino acids. Only the CDR3 region is kept as DNA, spanning 39 bases read in frame from base 1. V is reduced by 8 bases and J by 3 bases, leaving a spacing of 15 bases between them. CDR1 and CDR2 are drawn from the germline V gene: SQVTM, ANQGSEA. Peripheral blood CD8+ and CD4+ T cells from healthy donors, Susac syndrome patients and multiple sclerosis patients were profiled using high-throughput TCR beta sequencing. The Susac syndrome patients fulfilled recently defined diagnostic criteria for either definite or probable disease. CD8+ TEMRA cells were enriched by FACS, while bulk CD8+ and CD4+ T cells were purified by magnetic negative isolation. Blood was collected in EDTA tubes and processed within 24 hours, with PBMCs isolated through density gradient centrifugation. PBMCs destined for TCR sequencing were cryopreserved in liquid nitrogen and later thawed in a 37 °C water bath. Purity of sorted or isolated CD4+, CD8+ and CD8+ TEMRA cells was at least 90%.

What was sequenced was CD4+ T cells from PBMCs. The chain is encoded by TRBV29-1 joined to TRBJ2-3; too little of a D gene remains to name it. This clonotype was obtained from a human donor with Susac syndrome. The CDR3: CSSIRLITDTQYF. The DNA sequence is as follows: TGCAGCTCTATTAGACTCATAACAGATACGCAGTATTTT.